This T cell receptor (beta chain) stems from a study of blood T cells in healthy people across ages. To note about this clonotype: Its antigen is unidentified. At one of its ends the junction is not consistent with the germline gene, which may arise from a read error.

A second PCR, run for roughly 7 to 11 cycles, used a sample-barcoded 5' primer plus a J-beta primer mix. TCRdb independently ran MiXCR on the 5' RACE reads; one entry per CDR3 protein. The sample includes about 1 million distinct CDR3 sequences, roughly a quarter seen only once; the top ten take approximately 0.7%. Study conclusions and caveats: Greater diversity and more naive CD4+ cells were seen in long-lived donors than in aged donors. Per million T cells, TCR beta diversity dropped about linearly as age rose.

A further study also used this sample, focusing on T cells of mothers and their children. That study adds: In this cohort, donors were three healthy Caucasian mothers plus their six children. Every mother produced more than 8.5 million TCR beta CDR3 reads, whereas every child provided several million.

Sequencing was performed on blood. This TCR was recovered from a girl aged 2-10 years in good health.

CDR3 nucleotides: TGTGCCAGCAGGGGGGCGGGGGGGCGTTTGAACCTCAATGAGCAGTTCTTT. This translates into CASRGAGGRLNLNEQFF. The rearrangement joins TRBV11-3 to TRBJ2-1; 9 bases fit TRBD2. The CDR3 contains 17 residues. Germline lookup yields CDR1 SGHNT and CDR2 YENEEA.